This entry features one T cell receptor (beta chain) sequence. Its antigen is as yet unknown. The method was immunoSEQ multiplex PCR; TCRdb's version includes in-frame clones alone and lacks a portion of them. The repertoire holds roughly 9,800 clones, roughly 60% seen once, with roughly 10% in the top ten. Described treatment: treatment-naive control, cytoreductive nephrectomy. Clear cell pathology was present in this patient's renal cell carcinoma. Sequenced control tumors were from around 10 males and several females, median age approximately 60. There are 15 residues in the CDR3. The junction had 5 bases not matched to a gene; V was cut back by 3 bases and J by 0 bases. Germline-derived CDR1 and CDR2 are SQVTM and ANQGSEA. The data belong to a study of radiation and T cells in renal cell carcinoma. Study conclusions and caveats: Top 100 clonotypes averaged around 50% in irradiated versus approximately 45% in nephrectomy-only tumors.

This TCR was recovered from a middle-aged man with renal cell carcinoma. The chain employs TRBV29-1 and TRBJ2-1, with 7 nucleotides matching TRBD2. Sample: tumor tissue, taken from a patient whose treatment was nephrectomy without radiotherapy. As DNA, the CDR3 is TGCAGCGTTGATAATCGCGGGAGCTCCTACAATGAGCAGTTCTTC. It is translated as CSVDNRGSSYNEQFF.